A selection of T cell receptor beta chains follows, all from one sample in a study of T cell responses to AZD1222 COVID-19 vaccine. Sequencing used immunoSEQ multiplex PCR; TCRdb keeps in-frame clones, though not all of them. The table has 95,000 to 100,000 clones, roughly 87% seen once. The sample here was peripheral blood, taken on day 0 of AZD1222 vaccination. The receptors originated from an adult in good health. CDR3s include the opening cysteine and the closing phenylalanine or tryptophan.

>TRBV6-1|TRBJ2-1
CASSEYGSGFYNEQFF
>TRBV4-2|TRBJ2-2
CASSQGLADANTGELFF
>TRBV5-1|TRBJ1-2
CASSLGAANYGYTF
>TRBV9|TRBJ1-1
CASSHSRFTEAFF
>TRBV10-3|TRBJ2-7
CAISKTSGTQISYEQYF
>TRBV5-8|TRBJ1-1
CASSLETYAGTEAFF
>TRBV27|TRBJ1-1
CASSKQENTEAFF
>TRBV29-1|TRBJ1-2
CSADYRDDGYTF
>TRBV18|TRBJ1-6
CASSPDVGTTITHF
>TRBV19|TRBJ1-2
CASSIGSAAYGYTF
>TRBV18|TRBJ2-3
CASSRDSTDTQYF
>TRBV9|TRBJ1-1
CASSQDRNTEAFF
>TRBV5-1|TRBJ2-6
CASSRLAQLGSFSGANVLTF
>TRBV7-2|TRBJ2-2
CASRTPGLATGELFF
>TRBV2|TRBJ1-3
CASRGTSGNTIYF
>TRBV20-1|TRBJ2-5
CSARVLETQYF
>TRBV7-6|TRBJ1-5
CASSYGSNQPQHF
>TRBV9|TRBJ1-4
CASSRGGTNEKLFF
>TRBV6-5|TRBJ1-3
CASGDRASGNTIYF
>TRBV4-1|TRBJ2-7
CASSQDAFYSSLTEILKYEQYF
>TRBV11-2|TRBJ2-5
CASSRRSRETQYF
>TRBV7-9|TRBJ1-6
CASNQNVFNSPLHF
>TRBV4-1|TRBJ1-2
CASSPDGYGYTF
>TRBV6-5|TRBJ2-7
CASSYLGGSSYEQYF
>TRBV6-4|TRBJ2-7
CASSDVLSRSSYEQYF
>TRBV7-9|TRBJ2-5
CASRPRGPTSQETQYF
>TRBV6-1|TRBJ2-7
CASSEDRLESSYEQYF
>TRBV9|TRBJ2-2
CASRRVTGELFF
>TRBV11-3|TRBJ2-3
CASSLDGALDTQYF
>TRBV5-6|TRBJ1-5
CASSRGRSPQHF
>TRBV11-2|TRBJ2-1
CASSRSNEQFF
>TRBV3-1/TRBV3-2|TRBJ2-1
CASSQEPTSGAYNEQFF
>TRBV19|TRBJ1-6
CASSTGDPNSPLHF
>TRBV18|TRBJ1-6
CASSLSGNYNSPLHF
>TRBV5-1|TRBJ2-1
CASSLGQGFYNEQFF
>TRBV20-1|TRBJ2-1
CSASGRSGRALNEQFF
>TRBV5-1|TRBJ2-5
CASSLEPDREETQYF
>TRBV7-8|TRBJ2-7
CASSFSRTSGESSYEQYF
>TRBV6-1|TRBJ1-2
CASSDWDSDGYTF
>TRBV6-1|TRBJ1-1
CASREAGNTEAFF
>TRBV2|TRBJ2-3
CASTPSGRGDTQYF
>TRBV7-8|TRBJ2-2
CASSPSSGGPLDTGELFF